This T cell receptor (beta chain) came from a study of immune reconstitution after stem cell transplant in scleroderma (dated by TCRdb to 2016 to 2017). Libraries were constructed by RT-PCR. TCRdb records Illumina MiSeq as the sequencer. TCRdb reanalyzed the raw reads on its own, using fastp at Q25 for trimming and MiXCR for clone calling, and kept in-frame beta chains. CDR3 protein sequences are deduplicated, and each keeps its most common genes and DNA. This sample lists about 2,900 distinct CDR3 sequences; roughly 9.5% were detected once. In total, the top ten clones hold 9% to 10% of the sample. V and J are trimmed by 0 bases and 7 bases, and the gene matches miss 9 bases of the junction. Taken from the germline V gene, the CDR1 and CDR2 loops are SGHRS and YFSETQ. The CDR3 numbers 16 residues from cysteine through phenylalanine. Only the CDR3 part of the read is kept: 48 bases, read in frame from the first base.

This clonotype has more than one count but fewer than ten. It has no known antigen specificity. The input lacks base qualities; no much larger clone sits a single base away. Sampling was performed before or after autologous hematopoietic stem cell transplantation (not recorded which). The rearranged chain carries TRBV5-1 and TRBJ2-1; 8 junctional bases match TRBD2. The TCR originated in a female donor with systemic sclerosis. The DNA reads as follows: TGCGCCAGCAGCTTGGATGCGGGAGGAGTGGGGAATGAGCAGTTCTTC. This is translated as CASSLDAGGVGNEQFF.